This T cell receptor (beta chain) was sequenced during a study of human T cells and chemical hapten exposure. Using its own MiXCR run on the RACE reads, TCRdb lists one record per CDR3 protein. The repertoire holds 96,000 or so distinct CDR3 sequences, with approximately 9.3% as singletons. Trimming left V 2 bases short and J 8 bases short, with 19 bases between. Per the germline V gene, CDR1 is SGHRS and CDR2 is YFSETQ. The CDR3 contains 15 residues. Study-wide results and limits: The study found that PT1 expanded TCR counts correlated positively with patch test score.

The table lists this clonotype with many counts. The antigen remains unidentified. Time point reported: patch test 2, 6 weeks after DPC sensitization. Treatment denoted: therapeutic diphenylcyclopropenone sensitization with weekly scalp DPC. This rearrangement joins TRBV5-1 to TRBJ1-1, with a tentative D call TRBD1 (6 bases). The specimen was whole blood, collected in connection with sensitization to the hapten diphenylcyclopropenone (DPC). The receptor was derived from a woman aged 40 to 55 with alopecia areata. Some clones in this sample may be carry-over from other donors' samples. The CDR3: CASSFEDPTGAEAFF. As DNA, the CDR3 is TGCGCCAGCAGCTTTGAAGACCCTACGGGGGCCGAAGCTTTCTTT.